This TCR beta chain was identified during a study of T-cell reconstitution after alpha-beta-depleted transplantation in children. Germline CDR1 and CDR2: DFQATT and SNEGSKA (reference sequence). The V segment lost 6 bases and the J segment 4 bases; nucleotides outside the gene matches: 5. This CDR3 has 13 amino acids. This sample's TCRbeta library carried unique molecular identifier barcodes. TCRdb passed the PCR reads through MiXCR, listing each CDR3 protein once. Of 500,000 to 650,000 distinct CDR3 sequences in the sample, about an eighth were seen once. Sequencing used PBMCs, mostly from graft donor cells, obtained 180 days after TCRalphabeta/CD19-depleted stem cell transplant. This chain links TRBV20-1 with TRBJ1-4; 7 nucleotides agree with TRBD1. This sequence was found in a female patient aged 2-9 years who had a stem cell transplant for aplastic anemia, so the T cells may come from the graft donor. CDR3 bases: TGCAGTGCCAAAGGGACAGTTAATGAAAAACTGTTTTTT. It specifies CSAKGTVNEKLFF.